This T cell receptor beta chain was observed in a study of PD-1 blockade in classical Hodgkin lymphoma. Findings and caveats of the study: Newly diagnosed and completely responding patients shared comparable baseline diversity. Diminished baseline TCR diversity has been reported in newly diagnosed patients relative to healthy donors.

In every patient, relapse followed autologous stem cell transplantation, while exposure to brentuximab vedotin differed. Responses achieved at best were complete response, partial response or progressive disease. Profiled with immunoSEQ multiplex PCR; TCRdb holds only in-frame clones, not every one. This sample has some 6,800 clones, with approximately 80% found just once. Worth noting for this clone: The target antigen is unknown.

Trimming removed 4 bases at V and 1 base at J, with 17 bases between. CDR1 is SGHAT and CDR2 is FQDESV in the germline V gene (reference sequence). The length of the CDR3 is 17 residues. The chain links TRBV11-1 to TRBJ2-1, with D perhaps matching TRBD1 (6 bases). Sequencing used peripheral blood mononuclear cells (PBMCs), obtained at baseline. This clonotype originated in a human donor with classical Hodgkin lymphoma. As DNA, the CDR3 is TGTGCCAGCAGCTCCCTGGGACACCATTTTTCCTACAATGAGCAGTTCTTC. Protein product: CASSSLGHHFSYNEQFF.